The 22 T cell receptor beta chains below were found in one sample sequenced in a study of T cell responses to AZD1222 COVID-19 vaccine. The table came from immunoSEQ multiplex PCR; TCRdb's copy has only in-frame clones and leaves some out. The table includes roughly 92,000 clones, about 88% detected once. The source material was peripheral blood, sampled 28 days after the second AZD1222 dose. Receptor source: an adult who received the AZD1222 COVID-19 vaccine.

This chain joins TRBV7-9 and TRBJ1-4, with 8 bases that match TRBD1. The CDR3 has 12 amino acids. Trimming cost V 6 bases and J 10 bases; bases outside gene matches: 4. Germline V lookup: CDR1 SEHNR, CDR2 FQNEAQ (reference sequence). The CDR3 spells CASRDREGKLFF. CDR3 DNA sequence: TGTGCCAGCAGGGACAGGGAAGGAAAACTGTTTTTT.

This chain joins TRBV19 and TRBJ1-2, with D perhaps TRBD1 (5 bases). Germline V gene lookup returns CDR1 LNHDA and CDR2 SQIVND (reference sequence). V was shortened by 5 bases and J by 8 bases, with 15 bases between the two germline ends. This CDR3 spans 13 amino acids. The CDR3 loop reads CASSGGTPRGYTF. In DNA, the CDR3 is TGTGCCAGTAGTGGAGGGACCCCTCGGGGCTACACCTTC.

A word on this clone: A junction boundary mismatches the germline segment, possibly from a read error. This chain joins TRBV5-6 and TRBJ2-5, with 7 bases matching TRBD1. Looked up from germline, CDR1 is SGHDT and CDR2 is YYEEEE. The CDR3 contains 12 residues. DNA for the CDR3: TGTGCCAGCAGCTTGGCTTGGACAGGTCCACACTTC. Translation: CASSLAWTGPHF.

A few counts support this clone. V and J are TRBV6-6 and TRBJ1-2; 7 bases are shared with TRBD1. CDR3 length: 14 residues. With 6 bases clipped from V and 1 base from J, the junction kept 5 bases outside the gene matches. From germline, CDR1 is MNHNY and CDR2 SVGAGI (reference sequence). CDR3: CASSPGQINYGYTF. CDR3 nucleotide sequence: TGTGCCAGCAGCCCGGGACAGATTAACTATGGCTACACCTTC.

This chain links TRBV4-2 with TRBJ1-2, with TRBD1 matching over 11 bases. Germline-derived CDR1 and CDR2 are LGHNA and YNFKEQ. The CDR3 has 18 amino acids. V lost 0 bases to trimming and J lost 6 bases; unmatched junction nucleotides: 12. CDR3 bases: TGTGCCAGCAGCCAAGATGAGGGACAGGGGGGGGCGTTCAATGGCTACACCTTC. This codes for CASSQDEGQGGAFNGYTF.

This rearrangement joins TRBV12-3 or TRBV12-4 to TRBJ2-7; D remains ambiguous. The CDR3 spans 12 residues. V was pared by 3 bases and J by 6 bases, with 9 bases between. CDR3 nucleotide sequence: TGTGCCAGCAGTTTGGGCTTGGGCGAGCAGTACTTC. It specifies CASSLGLGEQYF.

This clone was seen a single time. V and J are TRBV18 and TRBJ2-1; TRBD1 is a possible D gene (6 bases). Per germline, CDR1 KGHSH and CDR2 LQKENI. Trimming removed 1 base from V and 5 bases from J, with 15 bases in between. The CDR3 has 16 residues. CDR3 DNA: TGTGCCAGCTCACCACAACAGGGAATTCTGGACAATGAGCAGTTCTTC. It translates to CASSPQQGILDNEQFF.

The CDR3 protein is CASSLAARDEQFF. Written as DNA, the CDR3 is TGCGCCAGCAGCTTGGCCGCGAGGGATGAGCAGTTCTTC. The chain carries TRBV5-1 and TRBJ2-1, with D maybe TRBD2 (5 bases). The CDR3 extends over 13 amino acids. The V end was cut by 0 bases, the J end by 8 bases, with 9 bases between. CDR1 is SGHRS, CDR2 YFSETQ, per germline.

This sequence joins TRBV5-1 and TRBJ2-1; D is undetermined. CDR3 length: 16 amino acids. Germline CDR1 SGHRS, CDR2 YFSETQ. V gave up 0 bases and J gave up 2 bases, with 12 bases separating them. The CDR3: CASSLGVVGPYNEQFF. As DNA, the CDR3 is TGCGCCAGCAGCTTGGGGGTCGTAGGGCCCTACAATGAGCAGTTCTTC.

The J gene is TRBJ1-5, the V gene TRBV2; D uncertain. The germline V gene has CDR1 SNHLY and CDR2 FYNNEI. V was clipped by 3 bases and J by 1 base, with 13 bases between them. The CDR3 sequence is 16 residues long. The CDR3 loop is CASSDRATGSNQPQHF. CDR3 bases: TGTGCCAGCAGTGACCGGGCCACTGGAAGCAATCAGCCCCAGCATTTT.

V is TRBV5-8 and J is TRBJ1-2; 7 bases line up with TRBD1. CDR1 is SGHTS and CDR2 is YDEGEE in the germline V gene. The CDR3 loop spans 15 amino acids. J lost 1 base, V lost 0 bases, and 3 bases had no gene match. The CDR3 spells CASSLEGQINYGYTF. The CDR3 DNA is TGTGCCAGCAGCTTGGAGGGACAGATTAACTATGGCTACACCTTC.

The chain carries TRBV6-5 and TRBJ2-5, with TRBD1 identical over 10 bases. This CDR3 region has 14 residues. The J segment lost 5 bases and the V segment lost 8 bases, leaving 8 bases of the junction unmatched. Germline values: CDR1 MNHEY, CDR2 SVGAGI. Written as DNA, the CDR3 is TGTGCCAGCGGCCGGGACAGGGGAAAGGAGACCCAGTACTTC. Protein sequence: CASGRDRGKETQYF.

The CDR3 is CASGQSSTDTQYF. The CDR3 region has the DNA TGTGCCAGTGGACAGTCTAGCACAGATACGCAGTATTTT. The chain combines TRBV6-4 with TRBJ2-3; tentatively, D is TRBD1 (6 bases). Germline values: CDR1 MRHNA, CDR2 SNTAGT. The V end lost 9 bases, the J end lost 0 bases, and 10 bases lay between the germline ends. The CDR3 is 13 amino acids.

This clone is a singleton in its sample. The chain links TRBV9 to TRBJ1-1, with a tentative D call TRBD1 (6 bases). There are 16 residues in the CDR3. CDR1 SGDLS and CDR2 YYNGEE come from the germline V gene. The V end was cut by 1 base, the J end by 0 bases, with 13 bases between. CDR3 amino acids: CASSVSPDRLNTEAFF. CDR3 bases: TGTGCCAGCAGCGTATCTCCTGACAGGCTGAACACTGAAGCTTTCTTT. Full variable domain (remainder filled in from reference TRBV9 and TRBJ1-1): DSGVTQTPKHLITATGQRVTLRCSPRSGDLSVYWYQQSLDQGLQFLIQYYNGEERAKGNILERFSAQQFPDLHSELNLSSLELGDSALYFCASSVSPDRLNTEAFFGQGTRLTVV.

This chain links TRBV6-5 with TRBJ1-1; D possibly corresponds to TRBD1 (5 bases). The CDR3 runs 13 residues. Looked up from germline, CDR1 is MNHEY and CDR2 is SVGAGI. V dropped 7 bases and J dropped 1 base, with 10 bases sitting between them. The CDR3 nucleotides read TGTGCCAGCAAGAGGGGAGGGAACACTGAAGCTTTCTTT. Amino acid sequence: CASKRGGNTEAFF.

This clone appeared a single time. The chain recombines TRBV7-9 with TRBJ1-5; tentatively, D is TRBD1 (5 bases). Per germline, CDR1 SEHNR and CDR2 FQNEAQ (reference sequence). The V and J ends lost 1 base and 7 bases respectively, with 17 bases between them. CDR3 size: 16 residues. CDR3 coding DNA: TGTGCCAGCAGCTTAGGAGGCGGGGGGATCCAACAGCCCCAGCATTTT. It specifies CASSLGGGGIQQPQHF. Complete variable domain (other parts from reference TRBV7-9 and TRBJ1-5): DTGVSQNPRHKITKRGQNVTFRCDPISEHNRLYWYRQTLGQGPEFLTYFQNEAQLEKSRLLSDRFSAERPKGSFSTLEIQRTEQGDSAMYLCASSLGGGGIQQPQHFGDGTRLSIL.

Here the CDR3 DNA reads TGTGCCAGCAGCCATTCCAGCAGGGGGGGCTACAATGAGCAGTTCTTC. This sequence encodes CASSHSSRGGYNEQFF. V and J are TRBV7-9 and TRBJ2-1, with D possibly being TRBD1 or TRBD2 (7 bases each). The CDR3 sequence is 16 residues long. Germline lookup yields CDR1 SEHNR and CDR2 FQNEAQ (reference sequence). V lost 5 bases, J lost 3 bases, and 17 bases lay in between.

The chain carries TRBV2 and TRBJ1-4; D is ambiguous. The germline V gene has CDR1 SNHLY and CDR2 FYNNEI. Trimming took off 3 bases at V and 8 bases at J, with 19 bases between the two ends. The CDR3 spans 16 residues. The DNA for the CDR3 is TGTGCCAGCAGTGATTCTGGCCTTAGAGGCGAGGAAAAACTGTTTTTT. Translated: CASSDSGLRGEEKLFF. Variable domain in full (rest from reference TRBV2 and TRBJ1-4): EPEVTQTPSHQVTQMGQEVILRCVPISNHLYFYWYRQILGQKVEFLVSFYNNEISEKSEIFDDQFSVERPDGSNFTLKIRSTKLEDSAMYFCASSDSGLRGEEKLFFGSGTQLSVL.

The V and J genes are TRBV27 and TRBJ1-1, with 9 nucleotides matching TRBD1. Losses at the gene ends were 5 bases for V and 4 bases for J; bases not matched to a gene: 11. This CDR3 has 16 residues. Germline V lookup: CDR1 MNHEY, CDR2 SMNVEV (reference sequence). Written as DNA, the CDR3 is TGTGCCAGCAGTCCGACTCCCGGGACAGGGATCACTGAAGCTTTCTTT. Its protein is CASSPTPGTGITEAFF.

V usage is TRBV11-2 and J usage is TRBJ1-6; weak D call: TRBD1 (6 bases). CDR1 and CDR2 (germline): SGHAT, FQNNGV. The CDR3 totals 14 residues. V was pared by 3 bases and J by 5 bases, with 8 bases between. CDR3 sequence reads: CASSFAGDNSPLHF. CDR3 sequence (DNA): TGTGCCAGCAGCTTCGCAGGGGATAATTCACCCCTCCACTTT. Combining the CDR3 with reference TRBV11-2 and TRBJ1-6 gives the whole variable domain EAGVAQSPRYKIIEKRQSVAFWCNPISGHATLYWYQQILGQGPKLLIQFQNNGVVDDSQLPKDRFSAERLKGVDSTLKIQPAKLEDSAVYLCASSFAGDNSPLHFGNGTRLTVT.

J is TRBJ2-3 and V is TRBV2; D is unclear. This CDR3 has 14 residues. Germline V gives CDR1 SNHLY, CDR2 FYNNEI. Trimming pared 1 base from V and 3 bases from J, leaving 8 bases between. This CDR3 reads CASSEVVRTDTQYF. In DNA, the CDR3 is TGTGCCAGCAGTGAAGTAGTTAGGACAGATACGCAGTATTTT.

This chain connects TRBV24-1 to TRBJ2-3; the D is unclear. The germline CDR1 and CDR2 sequences are KGHDR and SFDVKD. V was pared by 2 bases and J by 2 bases, with 4 bases between. This CDR3 is 13 amino acids long. CDR3 amino acids: CATSDSNTDTQYF. CDR3 sequence (DNA): TGTGCCACCAGTGATTCAAACACAGATACGCAGTATTTT.